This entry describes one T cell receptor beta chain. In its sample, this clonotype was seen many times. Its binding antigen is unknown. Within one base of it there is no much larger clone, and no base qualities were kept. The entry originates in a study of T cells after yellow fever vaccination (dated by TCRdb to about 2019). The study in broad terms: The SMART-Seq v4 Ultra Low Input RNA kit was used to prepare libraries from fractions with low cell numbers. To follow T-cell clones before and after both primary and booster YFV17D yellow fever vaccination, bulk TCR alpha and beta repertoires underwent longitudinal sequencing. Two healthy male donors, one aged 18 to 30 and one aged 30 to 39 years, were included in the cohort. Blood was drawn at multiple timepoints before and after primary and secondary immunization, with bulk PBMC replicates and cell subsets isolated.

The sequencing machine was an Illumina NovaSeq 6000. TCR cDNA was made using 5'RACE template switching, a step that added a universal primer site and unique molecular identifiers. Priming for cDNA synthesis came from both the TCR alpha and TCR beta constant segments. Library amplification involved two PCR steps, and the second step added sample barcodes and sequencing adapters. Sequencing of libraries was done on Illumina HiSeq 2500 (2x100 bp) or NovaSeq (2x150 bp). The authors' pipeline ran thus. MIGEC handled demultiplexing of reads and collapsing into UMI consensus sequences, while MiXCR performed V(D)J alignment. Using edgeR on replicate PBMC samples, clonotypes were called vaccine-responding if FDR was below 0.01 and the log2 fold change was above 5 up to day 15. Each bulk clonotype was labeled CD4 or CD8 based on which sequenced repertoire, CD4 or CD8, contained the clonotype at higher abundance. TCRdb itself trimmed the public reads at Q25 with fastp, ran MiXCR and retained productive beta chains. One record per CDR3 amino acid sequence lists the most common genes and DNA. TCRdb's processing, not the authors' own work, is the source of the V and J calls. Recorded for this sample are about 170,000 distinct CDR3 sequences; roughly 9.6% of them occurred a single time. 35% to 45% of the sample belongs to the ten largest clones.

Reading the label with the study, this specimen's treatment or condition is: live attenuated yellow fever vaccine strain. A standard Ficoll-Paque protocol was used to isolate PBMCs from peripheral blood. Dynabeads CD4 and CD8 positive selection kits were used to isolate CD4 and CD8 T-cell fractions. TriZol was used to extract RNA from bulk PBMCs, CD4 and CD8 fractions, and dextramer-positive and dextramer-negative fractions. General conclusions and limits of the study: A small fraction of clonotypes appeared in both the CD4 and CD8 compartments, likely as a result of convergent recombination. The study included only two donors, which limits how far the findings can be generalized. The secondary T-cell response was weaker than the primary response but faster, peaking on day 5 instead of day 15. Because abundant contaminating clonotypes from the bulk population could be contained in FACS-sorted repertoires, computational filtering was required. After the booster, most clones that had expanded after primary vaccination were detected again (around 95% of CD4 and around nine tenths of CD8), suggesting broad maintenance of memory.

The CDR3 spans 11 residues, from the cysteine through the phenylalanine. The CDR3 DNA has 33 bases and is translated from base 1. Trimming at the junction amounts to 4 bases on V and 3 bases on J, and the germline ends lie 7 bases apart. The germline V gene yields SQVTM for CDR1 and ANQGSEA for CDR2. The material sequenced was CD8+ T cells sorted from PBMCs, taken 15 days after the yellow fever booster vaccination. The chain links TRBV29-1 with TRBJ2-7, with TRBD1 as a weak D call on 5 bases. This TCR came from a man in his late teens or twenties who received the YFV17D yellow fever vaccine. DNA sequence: TGCAGCGTTGTAAGGGGCTACGAGCAGTACTTC. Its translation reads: CSVVRGYEQYF.